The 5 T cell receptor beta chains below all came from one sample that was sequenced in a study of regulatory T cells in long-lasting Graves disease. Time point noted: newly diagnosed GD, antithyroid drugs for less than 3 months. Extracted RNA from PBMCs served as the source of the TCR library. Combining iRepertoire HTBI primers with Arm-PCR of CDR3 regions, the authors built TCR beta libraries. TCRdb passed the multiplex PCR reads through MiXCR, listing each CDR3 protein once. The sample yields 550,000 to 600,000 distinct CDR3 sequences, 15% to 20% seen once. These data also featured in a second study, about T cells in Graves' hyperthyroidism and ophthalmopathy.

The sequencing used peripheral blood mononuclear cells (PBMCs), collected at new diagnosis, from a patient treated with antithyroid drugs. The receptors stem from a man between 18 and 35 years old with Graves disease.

Here the CDR3 DNA reads TGTGCCAGTAGGAGCACCGGCGTGGCCGGGGAGCTGTTTTTT. This sequence encodes CASRSTGVAGELFF. The chain links TRBV19 to TRBJ2-2; D not certain. This CDR3 is built from 14 residues. V lost 6 bases to trimming and J lost 6 bases, with 14 bases between them. The germline CDR1 and CDR2 sequences are LNHDA and SQIVND (reference sequence).

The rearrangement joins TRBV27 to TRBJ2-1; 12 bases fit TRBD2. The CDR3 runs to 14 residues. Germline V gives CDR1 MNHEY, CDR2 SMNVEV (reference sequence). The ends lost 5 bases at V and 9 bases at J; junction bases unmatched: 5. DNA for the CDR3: TGTGCCAGCAGTCGACTAGCGGGAGATTTTGAGCAGTTCTTC. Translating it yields CASSRLAGDFEQFF.

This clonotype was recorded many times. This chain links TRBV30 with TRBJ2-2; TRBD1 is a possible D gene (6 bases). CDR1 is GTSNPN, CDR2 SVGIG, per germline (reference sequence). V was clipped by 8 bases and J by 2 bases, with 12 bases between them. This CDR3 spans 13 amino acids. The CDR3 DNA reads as TGTGCCAATACAGGGATAAACACCGGGGAGCTGTTTTTT. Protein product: CANTGINTGELFF. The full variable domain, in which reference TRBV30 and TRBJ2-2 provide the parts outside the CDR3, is SQTIHQWPATLVQPVGSPLSLECTVEGTSNPNLYWYRQAAGRGLQLLFYSVGIGQISSEVPQNLSASRPQDRQFILSSKKLLLSDSGFYLCANTGINTGELFFGEGSRLTVL.

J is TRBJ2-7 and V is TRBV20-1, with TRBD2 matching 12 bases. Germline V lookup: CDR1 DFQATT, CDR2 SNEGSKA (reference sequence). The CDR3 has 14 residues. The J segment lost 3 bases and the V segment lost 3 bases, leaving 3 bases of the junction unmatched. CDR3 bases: TGCAGTGCTAGTGCTAGCGGGAGGGTCTACGAGCAGTACTTC. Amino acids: CSASASGRVYEQYF.

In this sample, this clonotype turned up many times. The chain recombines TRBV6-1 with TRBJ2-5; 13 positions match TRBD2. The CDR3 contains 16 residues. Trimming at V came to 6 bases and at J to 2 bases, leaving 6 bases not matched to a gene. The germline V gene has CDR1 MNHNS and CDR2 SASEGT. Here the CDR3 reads CASRAGTSGAQETQYF. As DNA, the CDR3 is TGTGCCAGCAGGGCCGGGACTAGCGGGGCTCAAGAGACCCAGTACTTC.